The rows below give T cell receptor beta chains drawn from one sample of a study of molecular identifiers for immune sequencing clone quantification. TCRdb ran MiXCR on the PCR reads and lists one entry per CDR3 protein. This table holds over 55,000 distinct CDR3 sequences, over 15% found once. Sequencing was done on a sample of naive CD8+ T cells from blood, with Jurkat cell RNA spiked in. The receptors derive from a human donor in good health. Some libraries in this study had Jurkat cell RNA spiked in. Each CDR3 is given with its conserved first and last residue. The order of the fields is clone size, V gene, CDR3 length, J gene, D gene, CDR3 DNA, CDR3 protein. D genes are given only for firm matches. Expanded clones are given a class, and other clones once, few, many or no size at all.

clone_size: many; v_call: TRBV6-6; cdr3_length: 15; j_call: TRBJ2-5; d_call: NA; cdr3_nt: TGTGCCAGCAGTTACCCCCCAGCGGACCAAGAGACCCAGTACTTC; cdr3_aa: CASSYPPADQETQYF
clone_size: many; v_call: TRBV20-1; cdr3_length: 16; j_call: TRBJ2-4; d_call: TRBD2; cdr3_nt: TGCAGTGCTAGAGGGGGGGGTACCCGGGCCAAAAACATTCAGTACTTC; cdr3_aa: CSARGGGTRAKNIQYF
clone_size: NA; v_call: TRBV5-6; cdr3_length: 15; j_call: TRBJ2-7; d_call: NA; cdr3_nt: TGTGCCAGCAGCTACATTTCCGCTGGGCCCTACGAGCAGTACTTC; cdr3_aa: CASSYISAGPYEQYF
clone_size: NA; v_call: TRBV12-3/TRBV12-4; cdr3_length: 15; j_call: TRBJ1-5; d_call: NA; cdr3_nt: TGTGCCAGCAGTTTATCCTGGGGGCCCAATCAGCCCCAGCATTTT; cdr3_aa: CASSLSWGPNQPQHF
clone_size: many; v_call: TRBV25-1; cdr3_length: 14; j_call: TRBJ2-7; d_call: NA; cdr3_nt: TGTGCCAGCAGTGAATATAAGTCCTCCTACGAGCAGTACTTC; cdr3_aa: CASSEYKSSYEQYF
clone_size: many; v_call: TRBV7-2; cdr3_length: 15; j_call: TRBJ2-7; d_call: TRBD2; cdr3_nt: TGTGCCAGCAGCTTAGCAACGACTAGCGGCTACGAGCAGTACTTC; cdr3_aa: CASSLATTSGYEQYF
clone_size: many; v_call: TRBV19; cdr3_length: 15; j_call: TRBJ2-1; d_call: TRBD2; cdr3_nt: TGTGCCAGTAGTATAGATCCGCTAGCGGTCAATGAGCAGTTCTTC; cdr3_aa: CASSIDPLAVNEQFF
clone_size: many; v_call: TRBV6-2/TRBV6-3; cdr3_length: 17; j_call: TRBJ2-7; d_call: NA; cdr3_nt: TGTGCCAGCACCACCTCCCGGTTGGCAGGGATTTCCTACGAGCAGTACTTC; cdr3_aa: CASTTSRLAGISYEQYF
clone_size: many; v_call: TRBV7-7; cdr3_length: 15; j_call: TRBJ2-6; d_call: NA; cdr3_nt: TGTGCTAGCAGCCCGTTTGGCTCTGGGGCCAACGTCCTGACTTTC; cdr3_aa: CASSPFGSGANVLTF
clone_size: many; v_call: TRBV6-5; cdr3_length: 14; j_call: TRBJ1-1; d_call: NA; cdr3_nt: TGTGCCAGCAGTTACGGGCAGGGGAACACTGAAGCTTTCTTT; cdr3_aa: CASSYGQGNTEAFF
clone_size: many; v_call: TRBV19; cdr3_length: 13; j_call: TRBJ1-1; d_call: NA; cdr3_nt: TGTGCCAGTAGTGCCTGGAGCCGAACTGAAGCTTTCTTT; cdr3_aa: CASSAWSRTEAFF
clone_size: NA; v_call: TRBV9; cdr3_length: 13; j_call: TRBJ2-7; d_call: NA; cdr3_nt: TGTGCCAGCAGCGTAGGACATTCGTACGAGCAGTACTTC; cdr3_aa: CASSVGHSYEQYF
clone_size: many; v_call: TRBV5-6; cdr3_length: 11; j_call: TRBJ1-1; d_call: NA; cdr3_nt: TGTGCCAGCAGTCGGGCCACTGAAGCTTTCTTT; cdr3_aa: CASSRATEAFF
clone_size: NA; v_call: TRBV12-3/TRBV12-4; cdr3_length: 15; j_call: TRBJ2-7; d_call: TRBD2; cdr3_nt: TGTGCCAGCAGTTCTACAAGCGGGAGTAAGTACGAGCAGTACTTC; cdr3_aa: CASSSTSGSKYEQYF